What follows are 18 T cell receptor beta chains derived from one specimen sequenced in a study of shared clonotypes between healthy human individuals. Method: immunoSEQ multiplex PCR; TCRdb's copy keeps in-frame clones and lacks some. The table records about 480,000 clones, roughly 85% of them present only once. The sequenced sample was PBMCs. The source is a woman aged 40 to 50 in good health. Some clones in this sample may be carry-over from other donors' samples.

This chain uses TRBV5-4 with TRBJ2-7, with D perhaps TRBD2 (6 bases). Germline CDR1 is SGHNT and CDR2 is YYREEE (reference sequence). Trimming removed 4 bases at V and 1 base at J, with 18 bases between. This CDR3 spans 16 amino acids. In DNA form, the CDR3 reads TGTGCCAGCAGCCCTCGGCGGGACCTGAATTCCTACGAGCAGTACTTC. Amino acid sequence: CASSPRRDLNSYEQYF. The full variable domain, in which reference TRBV5-4 and TRBJ2-7 provide the parts outside the CDR3, is ETGVTQSPTHLIKTRGQQVTLRCSSQSGHNTVSWYQQALGQGPQFIFQYYREEENGRGNFPPRFSGLQFPNYSSELNVNALELDDSALYLCASSPRRDLNSYEQYFGPGTRLTVT.

This clone was recorded a few times. The CDR3 region is CASSLSGRDGYTF. The CDR3 coding sequence is TGCGCCAGCAGCTTAAGCGGGCGGGATGGCTACACCTTC. This chain uses TRBV5-1 with TRBJ1-2; D not certain. The CDR3 runs to 13 residues. In germline, CDR1 is SGHRS, CDR2 YFSETQ. V lost 2 bases, J lost 6 bases, and 11 bases lay in between.

The chain uses TRBV2 and TRBJ2-3; no reliable D call. V was cut by 1 base and J by 3 bases, with 5 bases left in between. The CDR3 is 13 amino acids. The germline V gene has CDR1 SNHLY and CDR2 FYNNEI. Here the CDR3 reads CASSEGVTDTQYF. In DNA, the CDR3 is TGTGCCAGCAGTGAAGGAGTGACAGATACGCAGTATTTT.

The gene calls are TRBV5-1 and TRBJ2-5; 7 nucleotides line up with TRBD2. J lost 5 bases, V lost 2 bases, and 9 bases had no gene match. The CDR3 contains 15 residues. Germline values: CDR1 SGHRS, CDR2 YFSETQ. In nucleotides, the CDR3 is TGCGCCAGCAGCTTCGCGGGGGATGGTGTGGAGACCCAGTACTTC. This sequence encodes CASSFAGDGVETQYF. The full variable domain, rest sourced from reference TRBV5-1 and TRBJ2-5, is KAGVTQTPRYLIKTRGQQVTLSCSPISGHRSVSWYQQTPGQGLQFLFEYFSETQRNKGNFPGRFSGRQFSNSRSEMNVSTLELGDSALYLCASSFAGDGVETQYFGPGTRLLVL.

This chain uses TRBV7-2 with TRBJ2-5; 15 nucleotides match TRBD2. Germline-derived CDR1 and CDR2 are SGHTA and FQGNSA. This CDR3 comprises 16 residues. After removal of 2 bases from V and 4 bases from J, the junction contained 2 bases not matched to a gene. CDR3 sequence (DNA): TGTGCCAGCAGCTTACTGGGACTAGCGGGAGGAGAGACCCAGTACTTC. Translating it yields CASSLLGLAGGETQYF.

The chain has TRBV27 and TRBJ2-2; perhaps TRBD2 as D (6 bases). The germline V gene has CDR1 MNHEY and CDR2 SMNVEV (reference sequence). The CDR3 contains 18 residues. The germline V and J ends were trimmed by 5 bases and 0 bases, with 19 bases remaining between them. Here the CDR3 reads CASSPLARTNTNTGELFF. CDR3 bases: TGTGCCAGCAGTCCGCTAGCCCGGACTAATACGAACACCGGGGAGCTGTTTTTT.

The V and J genes are TRBV28 and TRBJ2-3; TRBD1 aligns across 9 bases. This CDR3 has 16 amino acids. Germline CDR1 reads MDHEN; CDR2 reads SYDVKM. With 5 bases clipped from V and 4 bases from J, the junction kept 10 bases outside the gene matches. The CDR3 DNA reads as TGTGCCAGCAGTCTAACAGGGGGCTTAGTCCCAGATACGCAGTATTTT. Translated, it gives CASSLTGGLVPDTQYF.

To note about this clone: With only one base between it and a far larger clone, this is likely a read error. The sample contains more than one DNA sequence encoding this CDR3. CDR3 nucleotides: TGTGCCAGCCGATCCACAGACAAAAACATTCAGTACTTC. It codes for CASRSTDKNIQYF. V gene TRBV7-2 combines with J gene TRBJ2-4; no reliable D call. The CDR3 has 13 amino acids. Germline CDR1 reads SGHTA; CDR2 reads FQGNSA. With 8 bases removed from V and 3 bases from J, the gap between germline ends came to 11 bases.

The chain carries TRBV20-1 and TRBJ1-2, with 8 nucleotides matching TRBD1. CDR1 and CDR2 (germline): DFQATT, SNEGSKA (reference sequence). This CDR3 contains 11 residues. V lost 8 bases to trimming and J lost 4 bases; unmatched junction nucleotides: 3. CDR3 nucleotides: TGCAGTCTCGACAGGGGCTATGGCTACACCTTC. Protein sequence: CSLDRGYGYTF.

V and J are TRBV18 and TRBJ1-5; D is perhaps TRBD1 (5 bases). Germline values: CDR1 KGHSH, CDR2 LQKENI. V lost 3 bases, J lost 5 bases, and 17 bases lay in between. The CDR3 sequence is 16 residues long. CDR3: CASSPSRGNDDQPQHF. In DNA form, the CDR3 reads TGTGCCAGCTCACCCTCCCGGGGCAATGATGATCAGCCCCAGCATTTT.

The V call is TRBV5-1, the J call TRBJ2-3, with 9 bases that match TRBD1. CDR1 and CDR2 from the germline V gene are SGHRS and YFSETQ. This CDR3 is 15 amino acids long. V shed 7 bases, J shed 12 bases, and the junction held 18 bases outside the gene matches. The CDR3 spells CASEPGQGTSATQYF. The CDR3 coding sequence is TGCGCCAGCGAACCGGGACAGGGTACCAGCGCAACCCAGTATTTT.

Regarding this clone: A junction boundary mismatches the germline segment, possibly from a read error. The V call is TRBV15, the J call TRBJ2-7; 8 nucleotides agree with TRBD1. Germline assignment: CDR1 LNHNV and CDR2 YYDKDF (reference sequence). The CDR3 length is 13 residues. CDR3 sequence reads: CATTRQGKEEQYF. Here the CDR3 DNA reads TGTGCCACCACCAGACAGGGGAAGGAGGAGCAGTACTTC. Using reference TRBV15 and TRBJ2-7 for the parts outside the CDR3, the full variable domain is DAMVIQNPRYQVTQFGKPVTLSCSQTLNHNVMYWYQQKSSQAPKLLFHYYDKDFNNEADTPDNFQSRRPNTSFCFLDIRSPGLGDTAMYLCATTRQGKEEQYFGPGTRLTVT.

The gene calls are TRBV9 and TRBJ2-7; TRBD2 agrees at 15 bases. The V segment lost 0 bases and the J segment 8 bases; nucleotides outside the gene matches: 3. The CDR3 loop spans 15 amino acids. Germline lookup yields CDR1 SGDLS and CDR2 YYNGEE. CDR3 sequence: CASSVGGLAGGKQYF. Here the CDR3 DNA reads TGTGCCAGCAGCGTAGGGGGACTAGCGGGAGGAAAGCAGTACTTC.

Ten or more counts support this clone. The chain is built from TRBV2 and TRBJ1-6; D remains ambiguous. Germline CDR1 SNHLY, CDR2 FYNNEI. The CDR3 is 14 amino acids. V was clipped by 5 bases and J by 0 bases, with 5 bases between them. This CDR3 is CASSRYSYNSPLHF. In DNA form, the CDR3 reads TGTGCCAGCAGTCGATACTCCTATAATTCACCCCTCCACTTT.

The chain combines TRBV10-3 with TRBJ2-7; TRBD2 matches at 11 bases. V lost 10 bases and J lost 1; bases outside the gene matches: 9. CDR1 is ENHRY and CDR2 is SYGVKD in the germline V gene. The CDR3 length is 15 residues. CDR3 amino acids: CATRPGLAASYEQYF. For the CDR3, the DNA is TGTGCCACTCGACCGGGACTAGCGGCATCCTACGAGCAGTACTTC.

This clone was recorded only once. This rearrangement joins TRBV5-4 to TRBJ1-3, with D possibly matching TRBD1 (6 bases). CDR1 and CDR2 (germline): SGHNT, YYREEE (reference sequence). V gave up 0 bases and J gave up 4 bases, with 8 bases separating them. This CDR3 is 14 amino acids long. CDR3 protein: CASSLAGTGNTIYF. In nucleotides, the CDR3 is TGTGCCAGCAGCTTGGCAGGGACAGGAAACACCATATATTTT.

CDR3 coding DNA: TGCAGCGGGAGGACAGGGGGGCGGGAGACCCAGTACTTC. It is translated as CSGRTGGRETQYF. V and J are TRBV29-1 and TRBJ2-5; 10 bases are a match to TRBD1. Germline-derived CDR1 and CDR2 are SQVTM and ANQGSEA. V shed 7 bases, J shed 5 bases, and the junction held 7 bases outside the gene matches. CDR3 length: 13 residues.

The chain carries TRBV6-5 and TRBJ2-1; 7 bases are shared with TRBD1. The CDR3 runs to 15 residues. Germline CDR1 is MNHEY and CDR2 is SVGAGI. With V trimmed by 5 bases and J by 7 bases, 11 bases remained unmatched. CDR3 sequence reads: CASSPRQGSQNEQFF. CDR3 coding DNA: TGTGCCAGCAGTCCACGACAGGGATCCCAAAATGAGCAGTTCTTC.